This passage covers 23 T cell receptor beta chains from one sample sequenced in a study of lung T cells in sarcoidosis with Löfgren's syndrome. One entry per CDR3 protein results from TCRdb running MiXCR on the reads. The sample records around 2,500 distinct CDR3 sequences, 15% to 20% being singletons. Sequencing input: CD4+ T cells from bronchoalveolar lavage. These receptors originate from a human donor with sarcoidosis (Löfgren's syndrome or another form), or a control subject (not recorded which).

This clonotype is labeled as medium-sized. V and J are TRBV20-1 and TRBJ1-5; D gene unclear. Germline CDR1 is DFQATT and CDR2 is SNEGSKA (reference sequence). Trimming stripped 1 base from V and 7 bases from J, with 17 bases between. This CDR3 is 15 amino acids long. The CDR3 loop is CSARALRATWQPQHF. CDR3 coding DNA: TGCAGTGCTAGAGCCCTCCGGGCCACTTGGCAGCCCCAGCATTTT.

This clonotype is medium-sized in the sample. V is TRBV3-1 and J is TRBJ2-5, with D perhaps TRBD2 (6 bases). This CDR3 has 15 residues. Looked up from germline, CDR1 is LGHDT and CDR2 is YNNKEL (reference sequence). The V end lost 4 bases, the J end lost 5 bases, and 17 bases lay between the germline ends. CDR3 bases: TGTGCCAGCAGCCGGGACGCGGCGGGGATGGAGACCCAGTACTTC. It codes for CASSRDAAGMETQYF.

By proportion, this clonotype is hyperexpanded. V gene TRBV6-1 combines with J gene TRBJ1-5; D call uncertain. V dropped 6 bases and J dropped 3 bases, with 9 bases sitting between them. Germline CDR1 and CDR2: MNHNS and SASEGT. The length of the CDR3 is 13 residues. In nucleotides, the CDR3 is TGTGCCAGCAGGACGACACTCAATCAGCCCCAGCATTTT. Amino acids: CASRTTLNQPQHF.

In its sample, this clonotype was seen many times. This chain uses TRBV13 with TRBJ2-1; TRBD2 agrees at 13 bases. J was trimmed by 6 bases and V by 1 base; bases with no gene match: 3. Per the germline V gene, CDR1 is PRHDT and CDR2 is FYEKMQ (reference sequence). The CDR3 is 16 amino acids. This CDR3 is CASSLAGTSGTNEQFF. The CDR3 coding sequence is TGTGCCAGCAGCTTAGCCGGGACTAGCGGGACCAATGAGCAGTTCTTC.

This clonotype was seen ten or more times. The CDR3 protein is CASSLPLAGREQYF. CDR3 DNA: TGTGCCAGCAGTTTACCCCTAGCGGGACGCGAGCAGTACTTC. This chain connects TRBV28 to TRBJ2-7, with 9 bases identical to TRBD2. Germline V gene lookup returns CDR1 MDHEN and CDR2 SYDVKM. The CDR3 runs 14 residues. With V trimmed by 2 bases and J by 6 bases, 5 bases remained unmatched.

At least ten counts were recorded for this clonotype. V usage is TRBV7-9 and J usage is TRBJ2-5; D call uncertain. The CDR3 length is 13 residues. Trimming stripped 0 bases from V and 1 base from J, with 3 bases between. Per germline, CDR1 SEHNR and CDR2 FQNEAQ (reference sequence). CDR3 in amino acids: CASSLASQETQYF. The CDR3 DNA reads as TGTGCCAGCAGCTTAGCTAGCCAAGAGACCCAGTACTTC.

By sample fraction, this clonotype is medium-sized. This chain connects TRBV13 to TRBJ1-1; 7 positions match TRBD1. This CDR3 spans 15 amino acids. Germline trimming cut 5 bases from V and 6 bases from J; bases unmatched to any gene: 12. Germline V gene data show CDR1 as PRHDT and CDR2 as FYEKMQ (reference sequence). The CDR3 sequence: CASSPLTGSGSEAFF. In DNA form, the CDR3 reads TGTGCCAGCAGCCCGTTGACAGGGAGCGGGTCTGAAGCTTTCTTT.

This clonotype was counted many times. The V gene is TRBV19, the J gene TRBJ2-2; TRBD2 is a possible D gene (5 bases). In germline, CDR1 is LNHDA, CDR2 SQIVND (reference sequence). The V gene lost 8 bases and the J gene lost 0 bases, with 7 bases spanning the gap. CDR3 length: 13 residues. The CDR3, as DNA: TGTGCCAGTTCGGACTCGAACACCGGGGAGCTGTTTTTT. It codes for CASSDSNTGELFF.

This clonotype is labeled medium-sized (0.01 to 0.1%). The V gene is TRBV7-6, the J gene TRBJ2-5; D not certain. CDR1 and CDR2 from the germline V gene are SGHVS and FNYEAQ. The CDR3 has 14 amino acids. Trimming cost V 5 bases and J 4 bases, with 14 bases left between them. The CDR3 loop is CASSPRILGETQYF. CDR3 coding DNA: TGTGCCAGCAGCCCCCGCATTCTGGGAGAGACCCAGTACTTC.

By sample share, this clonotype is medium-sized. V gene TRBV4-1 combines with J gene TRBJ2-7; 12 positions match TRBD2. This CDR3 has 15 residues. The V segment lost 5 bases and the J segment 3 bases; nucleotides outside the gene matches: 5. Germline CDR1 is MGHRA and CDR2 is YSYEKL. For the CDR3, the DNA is TGCGCCAGCAGCGAAGGACTAGCGGGATACTACGAGCAGTACTTC. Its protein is CASSEGLAGYYEQYF.

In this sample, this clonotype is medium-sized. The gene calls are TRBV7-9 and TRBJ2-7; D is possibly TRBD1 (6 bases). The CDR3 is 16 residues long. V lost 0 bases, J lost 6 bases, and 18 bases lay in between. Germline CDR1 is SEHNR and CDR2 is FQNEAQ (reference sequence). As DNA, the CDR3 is TGTGCCAGCAGCTTAGCGTTAAGCAGGGGAATGGGCGAGCAGTACTTC. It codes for CASSLALSRGMGEQYF.

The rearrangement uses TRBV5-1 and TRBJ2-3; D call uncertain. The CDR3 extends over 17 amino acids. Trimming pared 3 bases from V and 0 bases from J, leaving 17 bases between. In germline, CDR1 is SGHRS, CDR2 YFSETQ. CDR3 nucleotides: TGCGCCAGCAGCTCGGCAGTGGTACCTTCAAGCACAGATACGCAGTATTTT. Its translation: CASSSAVVPSSTDTQYF.

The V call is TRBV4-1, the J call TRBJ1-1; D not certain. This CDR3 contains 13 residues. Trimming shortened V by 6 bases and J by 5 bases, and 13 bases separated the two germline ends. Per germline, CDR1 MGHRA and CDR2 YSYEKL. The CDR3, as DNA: TGCGCCAGCAGTACAAGGGCTGGGACTGAAGCTTTCTTT. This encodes CASSTRAGTEAFF.

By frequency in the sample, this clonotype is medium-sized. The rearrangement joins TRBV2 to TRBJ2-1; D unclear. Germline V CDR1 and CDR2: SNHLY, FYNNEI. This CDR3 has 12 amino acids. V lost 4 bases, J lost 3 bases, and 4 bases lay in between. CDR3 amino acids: CASSGNYNEQFF. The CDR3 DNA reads TGTGCCAGCAGTGGAAACTACAATGAGCAGTTCTTC.

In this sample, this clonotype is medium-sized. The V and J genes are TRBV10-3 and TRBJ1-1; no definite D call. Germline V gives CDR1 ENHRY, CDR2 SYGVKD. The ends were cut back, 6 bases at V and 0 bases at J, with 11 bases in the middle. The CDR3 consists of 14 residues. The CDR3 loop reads CAISNRNMNTEAFF. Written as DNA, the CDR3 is TGTGCCATCAGCAACAGAAACATGAACACTGAAGCTTTCTTT.

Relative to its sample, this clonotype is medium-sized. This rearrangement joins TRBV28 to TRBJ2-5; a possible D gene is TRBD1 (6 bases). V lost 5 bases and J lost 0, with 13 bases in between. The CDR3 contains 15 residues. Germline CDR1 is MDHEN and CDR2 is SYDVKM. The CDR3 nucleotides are TGTGCCAGCAGTCCGCTAACAGGGAACCAAGAGACCCAGTACTTC. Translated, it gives CASSPLTGNQETQYF.

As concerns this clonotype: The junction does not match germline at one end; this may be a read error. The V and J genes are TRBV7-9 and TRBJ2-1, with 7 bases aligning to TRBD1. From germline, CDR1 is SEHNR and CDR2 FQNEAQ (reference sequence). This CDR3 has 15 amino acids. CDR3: CASSSTGTSHNEQFF. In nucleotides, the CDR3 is TGTGCCAGCAGCTCGACAGGGACCTCCCACAATGAGCAGTTCTTC.

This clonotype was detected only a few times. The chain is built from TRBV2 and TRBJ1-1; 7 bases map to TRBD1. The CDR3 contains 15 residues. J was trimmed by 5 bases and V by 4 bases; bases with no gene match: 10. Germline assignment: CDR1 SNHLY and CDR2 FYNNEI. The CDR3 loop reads CASSGLGAGGTEAFF. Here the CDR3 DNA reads TGTGCCAGCAGTGGATTGGGGGCAGGGGGTACTGAAGCTTTCTTT.

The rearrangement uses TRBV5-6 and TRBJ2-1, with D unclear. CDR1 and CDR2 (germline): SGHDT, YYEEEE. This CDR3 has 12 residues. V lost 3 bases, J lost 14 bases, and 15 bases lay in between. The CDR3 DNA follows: TGTGCCAGCAGCTGGACGGACGGATCCGAGTTCTTC. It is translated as CASSWTDGSEFF.

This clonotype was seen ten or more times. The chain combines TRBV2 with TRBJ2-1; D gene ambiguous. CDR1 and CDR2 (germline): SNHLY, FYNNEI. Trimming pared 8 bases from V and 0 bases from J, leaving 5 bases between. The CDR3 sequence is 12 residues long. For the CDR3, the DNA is TGTGCCAGCGATATCTCCTACAATGAGCAGTTCTTC. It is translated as CASDISYNEQFF.

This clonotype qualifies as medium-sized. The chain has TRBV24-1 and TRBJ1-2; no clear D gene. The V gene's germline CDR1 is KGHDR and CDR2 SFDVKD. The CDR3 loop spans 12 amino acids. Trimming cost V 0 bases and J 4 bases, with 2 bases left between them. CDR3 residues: CATSDLSYGYTF. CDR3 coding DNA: TGTGCCACCAGTGATTTGAGCTATGGCTACACCTTC.

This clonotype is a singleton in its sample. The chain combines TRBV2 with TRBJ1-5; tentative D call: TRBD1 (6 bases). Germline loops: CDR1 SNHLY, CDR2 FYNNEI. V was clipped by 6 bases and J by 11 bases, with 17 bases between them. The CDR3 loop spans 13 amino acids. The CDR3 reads CASSKSGQTSQHF. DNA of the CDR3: TGTGCCAGCAGCAAATCAGGACAGACATCCCAGCATTTT. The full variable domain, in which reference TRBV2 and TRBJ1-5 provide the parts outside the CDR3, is EPEVTQTPSHQVTQMGQEVILRCVPISNHLYFYWYRQILGQKVEFLVSFYNNEISEKSEIFDDQFSVERPDGSNFTLKIRSTKLEDSAMYFCASSKSGQTSQHFGDGTRLSIL.

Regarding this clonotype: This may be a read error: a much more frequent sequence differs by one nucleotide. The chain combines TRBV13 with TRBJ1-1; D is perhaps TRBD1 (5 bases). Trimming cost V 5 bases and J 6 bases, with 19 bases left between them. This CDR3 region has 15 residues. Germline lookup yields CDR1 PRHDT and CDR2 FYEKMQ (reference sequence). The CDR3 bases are TGTGCCAGCAGCCCGTTGGCAGGGAGCGGGTCTGAAGCTTTCTTT. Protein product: CASSPLAGSGSEAFF.